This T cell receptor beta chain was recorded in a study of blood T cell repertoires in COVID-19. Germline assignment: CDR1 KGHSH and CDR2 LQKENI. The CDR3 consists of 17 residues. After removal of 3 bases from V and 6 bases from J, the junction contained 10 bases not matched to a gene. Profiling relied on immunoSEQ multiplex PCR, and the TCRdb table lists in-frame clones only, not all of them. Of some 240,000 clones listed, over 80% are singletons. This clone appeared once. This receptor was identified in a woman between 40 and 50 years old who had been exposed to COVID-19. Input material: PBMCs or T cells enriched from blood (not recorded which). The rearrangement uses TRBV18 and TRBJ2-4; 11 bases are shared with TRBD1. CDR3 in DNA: TGTGCCAGCTCACCCAGCGGGCCGGACAGGGGGCGAAACATTCAGTACTTC. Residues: CASSPSGPDRGRNIQYF.